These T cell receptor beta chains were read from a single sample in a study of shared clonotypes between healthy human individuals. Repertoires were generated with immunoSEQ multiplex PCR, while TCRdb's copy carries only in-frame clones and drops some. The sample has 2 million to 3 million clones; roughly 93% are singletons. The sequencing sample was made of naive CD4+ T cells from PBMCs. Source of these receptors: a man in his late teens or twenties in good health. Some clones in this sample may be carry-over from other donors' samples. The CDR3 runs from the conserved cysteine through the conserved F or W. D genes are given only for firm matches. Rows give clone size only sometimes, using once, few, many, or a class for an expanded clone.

CASSPQRSTDTQYF	TRBV11-3	TRBJ2-3	once	-
CASRSRGFQSYEQYF	TRBV2	TRBJ2-7	-	-
CASSQVLAGVTDTQYF	TRBV4-1	TRBJ2-3	-	TRBD2
CASSASPGVQETQYF	TRBV6-5	TRBJ2-5	once	-
CASSSLTRDRGNYGYTF	TRBV27	TRBJ1-2	once	TRBD1
CASSFGQGGPETQYF	TRBV6-5	TRBJ2-5	-	TRBD1
CASSVDPGRVYEQYF	TRBV9	TRBJ2-7	-	-
CASSFEGSDEQFF	TRBV5-1	TRBJ2-1	-	-
CASSLDRPNGSNQPQHF	TRBV11-3	TRBJ1-5	-	-
CASSRGQNTEAFF	TRBV4-1	TRBJ1-1	once	-
CASSPQSTRYEQYF	TRBV27	TRBJ2-7	-	-
CASSYSAHQPQHF	TRBV6-5	TRBJ1-5	-	-
CASSLGFMGYNEKLFF	TRBV5-1	TRBJ1-4	-	-
CASSLGLARDTQYF	TRBV5-1	TRBJ2-3	-	TRBD2
CASSRSVRTLTEAFF	TRBV7-9	TRBJ1-1	few	-
CASVSSGNTIYF	TRBV2	TRBJ1-3	-	-
CASSPLNSRMSGGDGYTF	TRBV18	TRBJ1-2	-	-
CASSPGTGGYGYTF	TRBV7-2	TRBJ1-2	once	TRBD1
CASSQPPSASGRSTDTQYF	TRBV4-2	TRBJ2-3	-	TRBD2
CASTLAIAPYEQYF	TRBV7-8	TRBJ2-7	-	-
CASNPGQPNQPQHF	TRBV6-1	TRBJ1-5	-	TRBD1
CASSLEGTHSGNTIYF	TRBV5-1	TRBJ1-3	-	-
CASSNRSTGTYGYTF	TRBV5-1	TRBJ1-2	-	TRBD1
CASSPQGVSGTEAFF	TRBV5-1	TRBJ1-1	-	-
CASSRMTGVGTDTQYF	TRBV5-4	TRBJ2-3	once	TRBD1
CASSLVGGPYEQYF	TRBV5-1	TRBJ2-7	-	TRBD2
CASSLAGATREQYF	TRBV7-2	TRBJ2-7	-	-
CGYRGSGGPYGYTF	TRBV6-1	TRBJ1-2	-	-
CASSFLGREGLDEQFF	TRBV5-1	TRBJ2-1	once	TRBD2
CASSQADQYGYTF	TRBV6-6	TRBJ1-2	-	-